Here is one T cell receptor beta chain with its context. Its antigen is not identified. 60 Vbeta and 13 Jbeta primers were used in PCR. Sequencing was performed with immunoSEQ multiplex PCR; in TCRdb, only in-frame clones are kept and a portion is missing. The table records some 130,000 clones, around 77% of them present only once. The sample belongs to a study of cytomegalovirus exposure and HLA in healthy donors. Turning to the study itself: The 100 million to 140 million unique TCR beta sequences, from about 170 million T cells, were found by an earlier analysis. General study results and limits: Presence/absence comparisons presumed near-even sequencing depth among donors. Later analysis associated a missense DCLRE1C variant with TCR beta V- and J-gene trimming.

V lost 3 bases to trimming and J lost 7 bases; unmatched junction nucleotides: 13. Germline V gene lookup returns CDR1 MRHNA and CDR2 SNTAGT. The CDR3 covers 17 residues. Specimen: PBMCs. J is TRBJ2-1 and V is TRBV6-4, with TRBD1 identical over 9 bases. This receptor was identified in a woman between 45 and 65 years old in good health and CMV-seronegative. CDR3 sequence reads: CASSEGGQGRVLNEQFF. CDR3 coding DNA: TGTGCCAGCAGTGAGGGTGGACAGGGGCGCGTTCTAAATGAGCAGTTCTTC.